This is a list of T cell receptor beta chains from one sample in a study of Ad26.COV2.S vaccination and SARS-CoV-2 variants. The data were produced by immunoSEQ multiplex PCR, yet TCRdb's version contains in-frame clones alone and is incomplete. The table includes about 380,000 clones, 83% detected once. The input for sequencing was peripheral blood, taken in a trial of Ad26.COV2.S vaccine versus placebo. These TCRs come from a person aged 18 to 59 who received the Ad26.COV2.S COVID-19 vaccine or a placebo. CDR3s include the opening cysteine and the closing phenylalanine or tryptophan. D genes are given only for firm matches. Some rows mark clone size as missing; the rest say once, few, many or name a class of expanded clone.

v_call: TRBV7-8
d_call: TRBD2
j_call: TRBJ2-7
clone_size: NA
cdr3_aa: CASSPAPDFRLAGAYEQYF
cdr3_nt: TGTGCCAGCAGCCCCGCTCCAGATTTTCGACTAGCGGGGGCGTACGAGCAGTACTTC

v_call: TRBV11-1
d_call: NA
j_call: TRBJ2-2
clone_size: few
cdr3_aa: CASSWRENTGELFF
cdr3_nt: TGTGCCAGCAGCTGGCGGGAGAACACCGGGGAGCTGTTTTTT

v_call: TRBV9
d_call: TRBD1
j_call: TRBJ2-3
clone_size: NA
cdr3_aa: CASSSGQGRTDTQYF
cdr3_nt: TGTGCCAGCAGCTCCGGACAGGGTCGCACAGATACGCAGTATTTT

v_call: TRBV13
d_call: NA
j_call: TRBJ2-2
clone_size: NA
cdr3_aa: CASSSPWGPTGELFF
cdr3_nt: TGTGCCAGCAGCTCCCCATGGGGACCCACCGGGGAGCTGTTTTTT

v_call: TRBV5-6
d_call: NA
j_call: TRBJ1-5
clone_size: NA
cdr3_aa: CASSLGWPGSQPQHF
cdr3_nt: TGTGCCAGCAGCTTAGGCTGGCCAGGGTCTCAGCCCCAGCATTTT

v_call: TRBV29-1
d_call: TRBD2
j_call: TRBJ2-7
clone_size: NA
cdr3_aa: CSVAGGSTYEQYF
cdr3_nt: TGCAGCGTAGCGGGAGGGTCCACCTACGAGCAGTACTTC

v_call: TRBV7-9
d_call: TRBD1
j_call: TRBJ2-3
clone_size: NA
cdr3_aa: CASSPLGGQGVDTQYF
cdr3_nt: TGTGCCAGCAGCCCCCTGGGGGGACAGGGGGTGGATACGCAGTATTTT

v_call: TRBV13
d_call: TRBD1
j_call: TRBJ1-3
clone_size: NA
cdr3_aa: CASSLFLDRALGNTIYF
cdr3_nt: TGTGCCAGCAGCTTATTTCTAGACAGGGCTCTTGGAAACACCATATATTTT

v_call: TRBV9
d_call: NA
j_call: TRBJ2-6
clone_size: NA
cdr3_aa: CASSKGDYSGANVLTF
cdr3_nt: TGTGCCAGCAGCAAAGGGGATTACTCTGGGGCCAACGTCCTGACTTTC

v_call: TRBV5-1
d_call: TRBD2
j_call: TRBJ2-1
clone_size: NA
cdr3_aa: CASSLDTSGSNEQFF
cdr3_nt: TGCGCCAGCAGCTTGGATACTAGCGGATCCAATGAGCAGTTCTTC

v_call: TRBV15
d_call: NA
j_call: TRBJ2-7
clone_size: once
cdr3_aa: CATSRETAYEQYF
cdr3_nt: TGTGCCACCAGCAGGGAGACAGCGTACGAGCAGTACTTC